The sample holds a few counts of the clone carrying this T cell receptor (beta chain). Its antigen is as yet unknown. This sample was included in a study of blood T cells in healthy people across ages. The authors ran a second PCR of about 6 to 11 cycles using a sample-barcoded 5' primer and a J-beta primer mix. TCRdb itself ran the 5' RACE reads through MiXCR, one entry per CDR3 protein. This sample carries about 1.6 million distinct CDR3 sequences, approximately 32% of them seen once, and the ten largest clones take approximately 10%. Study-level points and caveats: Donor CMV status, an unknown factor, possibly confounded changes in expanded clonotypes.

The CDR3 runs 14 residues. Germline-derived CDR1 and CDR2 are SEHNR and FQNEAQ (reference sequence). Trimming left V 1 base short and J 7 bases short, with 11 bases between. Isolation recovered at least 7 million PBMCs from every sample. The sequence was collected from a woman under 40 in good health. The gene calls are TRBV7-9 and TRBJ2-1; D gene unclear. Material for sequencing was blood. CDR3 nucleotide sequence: TGTGCCAGCAGCTTAGGTTCGATAGGGAATGAGCAGTTCTTC. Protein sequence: CASSLGSIGNEQFF. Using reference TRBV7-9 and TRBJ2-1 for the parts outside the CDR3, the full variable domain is DTGVSQNPRHKITKRGQNVTFRCDPISEHNRLYWYRQTLGQGPEFLTYFQNEAQLEKSRLLSDRFSAERPKGSFSTLEIQRTEQGDSAMYLCASSLGSIGNEQFFGPGTRLTVL.